The 15 T cell receptor beta chains reported below all come from one sample, sequenced in a study of early T cells in non-severe SARS-CoV-2 infection. TCRdb redid the calling of the 5' RACE reads with MiXCR, one entry per CDR3 protein. The data contain 100,000 to 150,000 distinct CDR3 sequences, 15% of them singletons. The specimen was whole blood. Every receptor here comes from an adult who was a healthcare worker with PCR-confirmed SARS-CoV-2 infection or an uninfected control (not recorded which).

The V and J genes are TRBV10-2 and TRBJ2-1; 14 nucleotides align to TRBD2. With V trimmed by 6 bases and J by 10 bases, 8 bases remained unmatched. The length of the CDR3 is 15 residues. The germline V gene has CDR1 WSHSY and CDR2 SAAADI. The CDR3: CASRIPGLAGGEQFF. The CDR3 DNA follows: TGCGCCAGCAGGATCCCAGGACTAGCGGGGGGCGAGCAGTTCTTC.

V is TRBV7-9 and J is TRBJ2-1; 14 bases align to TRBD2. The CDR3 spans 15 residues. J lost 5 bases, V lost 7 bases, and 4 bases had no gene match. Germline CDR1 reads SEHNR; CDR2 reads FQNEAQ (reference sequence). This chain's CDR3 is CASNGLAGGHNEQFF. DNA for the CDR3: TGTGCCAGCAACGGACTAGCGGGGGGCCACAATGAGCAGTTCTTC.

This clonotype was seen many times. This chain uses TRBV12-5 with TRBJ1-1; D is unclear. The CDR3 contains 14 residues. V was trimmed by 7 bases and J by 4 bases, leaving 16 bases between them. Germline V lookup: CDR1 LGHNT, CDR2 FRNRAP. The CDR3 DNA follows: TGTGCTAGTGCCGCGCCCGGGGTTAGCACTGAAGCTTTCTTT. Encoded protein: CASAAPGVSTEAFF.

The chain carries TRBV20-1 and TRBJ2-7; D possibly corresponds to TRBD2 (7 bases). The V gene's germline CDR1 is DFQATT and CDR2 SNEGSKA (reference sequence). This CDR3 comprises 13 residues. Trimming took 3 bases from V and 0 from J, leaving 9 bases between them. CDR3 DNA sequence: TGCAGTGCTAGCGGGGGGCCCTCCTACGAGCAGTACTTC. Residues: CSASGGPSYEQYF.

The chain is built from TRBV6-1 and TRBJ2-3; the match to TRBD2 covers 8 bases. The germline gives CDR1 MNHNS, CDR2 SASEGT. V was clipped by 1 base and J by 2 bases; unmatched bases: 5. This CDR3 region has 16 residues. The CDR3 loop is CASSEVFGGVTDTQYF. The CDR3 DNA is TGTGCCAGCAGTGAAGTCTTCGGGGGGGTCACAGATACGCAGTATTTT.

V usage is TRBV7-2 and J usage is TRBJ2-1, with no clear D. V gave up 4 bases and J gave up 3 bases, with 7 bases separating them. This CDR3 is built from 13 residues. Germline assignment: CDR1 SGHTA and CDR2 FQGNSA. Written as DNA, the CDR3 is TGTGCCAGCAGCTCGACTCTCTACAATGAGCAGTTCTTC. Protein: CASSSTLYNEQFF.

There are a few counts of this clonotype. The rearrangement joins TRBV12-3 or TRBV12-4 to TRBJ1-2, with a possible D match to TRBD1 (5 bases). V lost 0 bases to trimming and J lost 7 bases, with 15 bases between them. The CDR3 totals 15 residues. The CDR3 DNA is TGTGCCAGCAGTTTAGCTCAGGGTTTGGTTGGTGGCTACACCTTC. Translating gives CASSLAQGLVGGYTF.

This clonotype turned up a few times. The chain carries TRBV10-3 and TRBJ2-2; maybe TRBD1 (6 bases). The V gene lost 2 bases and the J gene lost 3 bases, with 16 bases spanning the gap. The length of the CDR3 is 17 residues. The V gene's germline CDR1 is ENHRY and CDR2 SYGVKD. As DNA, the CDR3 is TGTGCCATCAGTGAGAGGGGGACGTTGGATGACACCGGGGAGCTGTTTTTT. Its translation: CAISERGTLDDTGELFF.

This clonotype was picked up a small number of times. The chain employs TRBV19 and TRBJ2-5; 7 bases map to TRBD1. Germline CDR1 and CDR2: LNHDA and SQIVND (reference sequence). Unmatched junction bases numbered 4, after V lost 10 bases and J lost 5 bases. The CDR3 is made up of 11 amino acids. This CDR3 reads CANRGRETQYF. Here the CDR3 DNA reads TGTGCCAACAGGGGCAGGGAGACCCAGTACTTC. Together with reference TRBV19 and TRBJ2-5, the CDR3 gives the full variable domain: DGGITQSPKYLFRKEGQNVTLSCEQNLNHDAMYWYRQDPGQGLRLIYYSQIVNDFQKGDIAEGYSVSREKKESFPLTVTSAQKNPTAFYLCANRGRETQYFGPGTRLLVL.

The V call is TRBV29-1, the J call TRBJ1-4; TRBD1 matches at 9 bases. The trim removed 6 bases at V and 6 bases at J, leaving 2 bases unmatched. The CDR3 is 12 amino acids. Germline CDR1 and CDR2: SQVTM and ANQGSEA. CDR3 DNA: TGCAGCGTGCGGGACAGGGATGAAAAACTGTTTTTT. Its translation: CSVRDRDEKLFF.

This clonotype has just a few counts. The chain joins TRBV20-1 to TRBJ1-5; D uncertain. The V end was cut by 5 bases, the J end by 6 bases, with 14 bases between. CDR1 DFQATT and CDR2 SNEGSKA come from the germline V gene (reference sequence). The CDR3 is made up of 13 amino acids. The CDR3 DNA sequence: TGCAGTGCTCAGGCGGGATCGGGTCAGCCCCAGCATTTT. This gives the protein CSAQAGSGQPQHF.

The rearrangement links TRBV7-6 to TRBJ2-3, with D hard to call. Germline lookup yields CDR1 SGHVS and CDR2 FNYEAQ. V was trimmed by 5 bases and J by 2 bases, leaving 14 bases between them. This CDR3 is 15 amino acids long. CDR3 sequence reads: CASSVNPAYTDTQYF. In DNA form, the CDR3 reads TGTGCCAGCAGCGTAAACCCGGCCTACACAGATACGCAGTATTTT.

Notes on this clonotype: One end of the junction is discordant with germline, which a read error may explain. V is TRBV2 and J is TRBJ2-4, with 11 nucleotides matching TRBD2. Germline CDR1 is SNHLY and CDR2 is FYNNEI. The CDR3 contains 13 residues. CDR3 loop: CASSEALAGGADF. CDR3 DNA sequence: TGTGCCAGCAGTGAAGCGCTAGCGGGGGGAGCGGACTTC.

This chain joins TRBV27 and TRBJ2-1, with D unresolved. V was trimmed by 5 bases and J by 9 bases, leaving 20 bases between them. This CDR3 is built from 15 residues. The germline V gene encodes CDR1 MNHEY and CDR2 SMNVEV (reference sequence). CDR3 sequence (DNA): TGTGCCAGCAGTCCCACCCCCATGGTGTCCGGTGAGCAGTTCTTC. Translating it yields CASSPTPMVSGEQFF.

This clonotype was observed at least ten times. The chain joins TRBV4-2 to TRBJ1-2; possibly TRBD1 for D (5 bases). The CDR3 loop spans 15 amino acids. V lost 3 bases to trimming and J lost 4 bases, with 15 bases between them. Germline V gives CDR1 LGHNA, CDR2 YNFKEQ. CDR3 nucleotides: TGTGCCAGCAGCCACCCCGGACATCTTACCTATGGCTACACCTTC. Protein: CASSHPGHLTYGYTF.